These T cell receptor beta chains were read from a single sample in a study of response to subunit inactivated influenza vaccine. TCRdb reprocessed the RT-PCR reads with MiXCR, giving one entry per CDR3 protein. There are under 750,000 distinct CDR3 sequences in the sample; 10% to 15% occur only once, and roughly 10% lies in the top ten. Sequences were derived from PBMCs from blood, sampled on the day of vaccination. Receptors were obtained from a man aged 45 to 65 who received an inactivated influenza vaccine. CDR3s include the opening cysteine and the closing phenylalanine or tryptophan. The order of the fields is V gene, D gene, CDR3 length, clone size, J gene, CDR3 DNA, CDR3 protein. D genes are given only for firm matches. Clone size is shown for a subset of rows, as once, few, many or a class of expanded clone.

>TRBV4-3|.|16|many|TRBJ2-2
TGCGCCAGCAGCCAAGACGGGGGCGCCCAGGTCGGGGAGCTGTTTTTT
CASSQDGGAQVGELFF
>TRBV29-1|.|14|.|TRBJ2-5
TGCAGCGTTGGAGGGGAGCCCTATCAAGAGACCCAGTACTTC
CSVGGEPYQETQYF
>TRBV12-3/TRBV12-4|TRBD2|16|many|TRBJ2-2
TGTGCCAGCAGTTTCTTAGCGGGTGCGAACACCGGGGAGCTGTTTTTT
CASSFLAGANTGELFF
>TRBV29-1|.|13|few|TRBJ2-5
TGCAGCGTTGAGGGCAACTGGGGAGAGACCCAGTACTTC
CSVEGNWGETQYF
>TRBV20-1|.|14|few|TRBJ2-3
TGCAGTGCGCGAGGACAGACTCAACCAGATACGCAGTATTTT
CSARGQTQPDTQYF
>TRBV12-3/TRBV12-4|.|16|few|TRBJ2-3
TGTGCCAGCAGTTTTAGCTCAGCGGGCCGGCCAGGGAAGCAGTATTTT
CASSFSSAGRPGKQYF
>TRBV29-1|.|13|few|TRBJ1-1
TGCAGCGTTGGTGGACAGTTGGCTGTTGAAGCTTTCTTT
CSVGGQLAVEAFF
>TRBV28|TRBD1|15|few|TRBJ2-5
TGTGCCAGCAGTTATCCGGGACAGGGGAAAGAGACCCAGTACTTC
CASSYPGQGKETQYF
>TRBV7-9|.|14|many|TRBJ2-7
TGTGCCAGCAGCTCCAGAAACACCCCTCACGAGCAGTACTTC
CASSSRNTPHEQYF
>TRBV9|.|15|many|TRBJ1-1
TGTGCCAGCAGCGTCTCCGGGACCCCCGTGACTGAAGCTTTCTTT
CASSVSGTPVTEAFF
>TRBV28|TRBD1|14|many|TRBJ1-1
TGTGCCAGCAGCGACAGGGGGAGTGCCACTGAAGCTTTCTTT
CASSDRGSATEAFF
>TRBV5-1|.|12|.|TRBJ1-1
TGCGCCAGCAGTCTGGACGGGCGTCGAGCTTTCTTT
CASSLDGRRAFF
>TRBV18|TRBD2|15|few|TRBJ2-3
TGTGCCAGCAAGAAGAGCGGGGGAAACACAGATACGCAGTATTTT
CASKKSGGNTDTQYF
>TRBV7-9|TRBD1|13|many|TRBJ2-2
TGTGCCAGCAGCTCCACAGGGGCCGGGGAGCTGTTTTTT
CASSSTGAGELFF
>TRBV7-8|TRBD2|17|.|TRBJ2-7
TGTGCCAGCAGCTTAGCGGTAGCGGGAGATAGATCCTACGAGCAGTACTTC
CASSLAVAGDRSYEQYF
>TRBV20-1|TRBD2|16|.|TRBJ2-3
TGCAGTGCTAGAGCAGCTAGCGGGGGCCGCACAGATACGCAGTATTTT
CSARAASGGRTDTQYF
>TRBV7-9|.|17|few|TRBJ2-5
TGTGCCAGCAGCTTACGGCTAGCAGAGGGTAGACAAGAGACCCAGTACTTC
CASSLRLAEGRQETQYF
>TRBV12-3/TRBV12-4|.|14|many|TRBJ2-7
TGTGCCAGCAGTCCCCGGACCGCGAAATACGAGCAGTACTTC
CASSPRTAKYEQYF
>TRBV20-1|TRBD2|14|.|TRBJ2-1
TGCAGTGCTATGACTAGCGGGGGCGGGGATGAGCAGTTCTTC
CSAMTSGGGDEQFF
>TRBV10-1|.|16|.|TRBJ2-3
TGCGCCAGCAGTGAGACCAGGGCCGCTGACGGGGATACGCAGTATTTT
CASSETRAADGDTQYF
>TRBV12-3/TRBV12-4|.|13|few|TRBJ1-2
TGTGCCAGCAGTCCTACCCCGGGCTATGGCTACACCTTC
CASSPTPGYGYTF
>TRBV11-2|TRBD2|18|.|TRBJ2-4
TGTGCCAGCAGCACCCGACTAGGAGCGGGAGGGCCTGGAAACATTCAGTACTTC
CASSTRLGAGGPGNIQYF
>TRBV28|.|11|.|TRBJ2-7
TGTGCCAGCCTGGGCGGGGTCGAGCAGTACTTC
CASLGGVEQYF
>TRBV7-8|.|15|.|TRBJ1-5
TGTGCCAGCAGCTTAGTGGGGGGGGCCGGCAGGCCCCAGCATTTT
CASSLVGGAGRPQHF
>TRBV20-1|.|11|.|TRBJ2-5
TGCAGTGCTAGGAGGAGGGAGACCCAGTACTTC
CSARRRETQYF
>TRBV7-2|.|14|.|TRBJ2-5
TGTGCCAGCACCAAAGGGCCACCTTCCACTCCCCAGTACTTC
CASTKGPPSTPQYF
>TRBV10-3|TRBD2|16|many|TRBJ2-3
TGTGCCATCAGTTCTAGCGGGGGGACAAGCACAGATACGCAGTATTTT
CAISSSGGTSTDTQYF
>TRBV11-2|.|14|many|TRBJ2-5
TGTGCCAGCAGCCTAGGGTTACAGGAGGGAACCCAGTACTTC
CASSLGLQEGTQYF
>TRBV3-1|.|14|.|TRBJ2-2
TGTGCCAGCAGCCGTTCACGAAGACCCGGGGAGCTGTTTTTT
CASSRSRRPGELFF
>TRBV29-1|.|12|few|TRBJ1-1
TGCAGCGCGGACACGATAAACACTGAAGCTTTCTTT
CSADTINTEAFF
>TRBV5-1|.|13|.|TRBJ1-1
TGCGCCAGCAGGGGTTTCAGGGGAACTGAAGCTTTCTTT
CASRGFRGTEAFF
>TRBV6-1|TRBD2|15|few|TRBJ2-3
TGTGCCAGCGAACGACTAGCGGGCACCACAGATACGCAGTATTTT
CASERLAGTTDTQYF
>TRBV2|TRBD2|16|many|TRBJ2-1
TGTGCCAGCAGTGCGGGACTAGTTACAACCTACAATGAGCAGTTCTTC
CASSAGLVTTYNEQFF
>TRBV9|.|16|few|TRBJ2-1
TGTGCCAGCAGCGTAGCCCCCACGGTTGCCTACAATGAGCAGTTCTTC
CASSVAPTVAYNEQFF
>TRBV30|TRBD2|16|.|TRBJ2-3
TGTGCCTGGAGTGTCCTAGCGGGAACAAATACAGATACGCAGTATTTT
CAWSVLAGTNTDTQYF
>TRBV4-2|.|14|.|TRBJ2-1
TGTGCCAGCAGCCGCTTGAGTACCTACAATGAGCAGTTCTTC
CASSRLSTYNEQFF
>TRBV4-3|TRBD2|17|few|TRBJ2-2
TGCGCCAGCAGCCAAGGCCCGGGACTAGCCAACACCGGGGAGCTGTTTTTT
CASSQGPGLANTGELFF
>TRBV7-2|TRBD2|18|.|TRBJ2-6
TGTGGCAGCAGCTTGAGGCTAGCGGAAACCTCTGGGGCCAACGTCCTGACTTTC
CGSSLRLAETSGANVLTF
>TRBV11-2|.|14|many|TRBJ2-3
TGTGCCAGCAGCTTCAGTAAGAGTACAGATACGCAGTATTTT
CASSFSKSTDTQYF
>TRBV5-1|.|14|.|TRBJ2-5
TGCGCCAGCAGCTTGAAGGGGAGCGGGGAGACCCAGTACTTC
CASSLKGSGETQYF
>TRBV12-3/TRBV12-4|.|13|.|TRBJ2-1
TGTGCCAGCAGTTTAGGAGGACGGGATGAGCAGTTCTTC
CASSLGGRDEQFF
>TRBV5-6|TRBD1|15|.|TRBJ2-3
TGTGCCAGCAGATTAGGGACAGGGATAGCAGATACGCAGTATTTT
CASRLGTGIADTQYF
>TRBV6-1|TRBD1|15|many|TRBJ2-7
TGTGCCAGCAGTCCACGACAGGGGGCAGCGTACGAGCAGTACTTC
CASSPRQGAAYEQYF
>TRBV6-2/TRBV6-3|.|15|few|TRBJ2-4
TGTGCCAGCAGTCCAAGACGGGACGTGAGAAACATTCAGTACTTC
CASSPRRDVRNIQYF
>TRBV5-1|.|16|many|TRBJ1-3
TGCGCCAGCAGCCGCGCCGACAGAAACTCTGGAAACACCATATATTTT
CASSRADRNSGNTIYF
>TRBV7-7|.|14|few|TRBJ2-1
TGTGCCAGCAGCTTAACTACCACCGCCAATGAGCAGTTCTTC
CASSLTTTANEQFF
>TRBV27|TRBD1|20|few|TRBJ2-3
TGTGCCAGCAGTTGCCCTACCACACCCGACAGGGTCGGGCTCACAGATACGCAGTATTTT
CASSCPTTPDRVGLTDTQYF
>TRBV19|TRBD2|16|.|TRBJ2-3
TGTGCCAGTAGAGCGGGGGGCAGGTGGGGCACAGATACGCAGTATTTT
CASRAGGRWGTDTQYF
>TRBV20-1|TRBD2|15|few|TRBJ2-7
TGCAGTGCTAGAGTTGGGACTAGCGGGCATTACGAGCAGTACTTC
CSARVGTSGHYEQYF
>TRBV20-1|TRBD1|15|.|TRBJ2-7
TGCAGTGCTAGAGATCGAACAGGGGAAAACTACGAGCAGTACTTC
CSARDRTGENYEQYF